Below are 5 T cell receptor beta chains sequenced from a single sample in a study of T cells after posttransplantation cyclophosphamide. Assay: immunoSEQ multiplex PCR; the TCRdb copy retains only in-frame clones and omits some. The sample holds about 11,000 clones, around four fifths seen once. Busulfan-fludarabine conditioning, marrow transplant, and cyclophosphamide on days +3 and +4 were administered. Sequencing used PBMCs, obtained around 2,000 days after allogeneic stem cell transplant with posttransplant cyclophosphamide. These receptors were taken from a female patient aged 50-59 years who received an allogeneic stem cell transplant from a related donor, was CMV-positive, and had no GVHD. Part of the T cells may come from the graft donor.

This chain connects TRBV6-1 to TRBJ2-7; TRBD2 agrees at 10 bases. This CDR3 has 15 residues. V gave up 8 bases and J gave up 0 bases; unmatched junction bases: 7. Germline loops: CDR1 MNHNS, CDR2 SASEGT. The CDR3 coding sequence is TGTGCCAGCCAGCGGACTAGCGGAGCCTCCTACGAGCAGTACTTC. It specifies CASQRTSGASYEQYF.

This rearrangement joins TRBV9 to TRBJ2-1, with D perhaps matching TRBD2 (6 bases). Germline-derived CDR1 and CDR2 are SGDLS and YYNGEE. V was trimmed by 4 bases and J by 9 bases, leaving 14 bases between them. The CDR3 is made up of 13 amino acids. For the CDR3, the DNA is TGTGCCAGCAGCCCCGCCAGTAGCGGTGAGCAGTTCTTC. This codes for CASSPASSGEQFF.

The chain carries TRBV5-5 and TRBJ1-1; D not resolved. Germline V gene data show CDR1 as SGHKS and CDR2 as YYEKEE (reference sequence). This CDR3 is 14 amino acids long. Trimming pared 1 base from V and 3 bases from J, leaving 10 bases between. CDR3 loop: CASSLRFRDTEAFF. The CDR3 region has the DNA TGTGCCAGCAGCTTGAGGTTTCGGGACACTGAAGCTTTCTTT. Full variable domain (missing parts from reference TRBV5-5 and TRBJ1-1): DAGVTQSPTHLIKTRGQQVTLRCSPISGHKSVSWYQQVLGQGPQFIFQYYEKEERGRGNFPDRFSARQFPNYSSELNVNALLLGDSALYLCASSLRFRDTEAFFGQGTRLTVV.

The chain employs TRBV27 and TRBJ1-2, with D hard to call. V was pared by 5 bases and J by 8 bases, with 18 bases between. CDR3 size: 14 residues. Germline assignment: CDR1 MNHEY and CDR2 SMNVEV (reference sequence). In DNA form, the CDR3 reads TGTGCCAGCAGTCTTTCCCAGGTCCGGGGAGGCTACACCTTC. Its protein product is CASSLSQVRGGYTF.

The V gene is TRBV7-9, the J gene TRBJ2-5; D possibly corresponds to TRBD2 (5 bases). Germline assignment: CDR1 SEHNR and CDR2 FQNEAQ (reference sequence). The length of the CDR3 is 12 residues. Trimming pared 5 bases from V and 7 bases from J, leaving 11 bases between. DNA of the CDR3: TGTGCCAGCAGCCTCCCGGCGGGGACCCAGTACTTC. This encodes CASSLPAGTQYF.